The 13 T cell receptor beta chains presented below share a single source sample, sequenced in a study of T cell changes during pregnancy in multiple sclerosis. TCRdb's copy holds only in-frame clones and misses some; the assay was immunoSEQ multiplex PCR. Of about 130,000 clones listed, approximately 96% are singletons. Sequencing used peripheral blood, obtained after pregnancy. The source of these receptors is a female donor with multiple sclerosis, enrolled in a pregnancy study.

This clone appeared a single time. CDR3 sequence: CASSLSAGGYNEQFF. For the CDR3, the DNA is TGCGCCAGCAGCTTGTCAGCGGGGGGATACAATGAGCAGTTCTTC. V gene TRBV5-1 combines with J gene TRBJ2-1; 9 bases agree with TRBD2. The CDR3 has 15 residues. CDR1 is SGHRS, CDR2 YFSETQ, per germline. The junction had 3 bases not matched to a gene; V was cut back by 1 base and J by 4 bases.

CDR3 nucleotides: TGTGCCGCCTCCCTAGGGGGAAAAAGCTATGGCTACACCTTC. Amino acids: CAASLGGKSYGYTF. This chain links TRBV30 with TRBJ1-2; TRBD1 is a possible D gene (6 bases). CDR3 size: 14 residues. CDR1 and CDR2 (germline): GTSNPN, SVGIG (reference sequence). V was pared by 8 bases and J by 4 bases, with 20 bases between.

The J gene is TRBJ1-4, the V gene TRBV21-1; TRBD1, as called in the table, went unchecked against the DNA. TRBV21-1 constitutes a pseudogene. The CDR3 is 18 amino acids. The CDR3 spells CANLAVPGQGGDNEKLFF. CDR3 in DNA: TGTGCCAACCTCGCGGTCCCGGGACAGGGTGGGGATAATGAAAAACTGTTTTTT.

V usage is TRBV5-6 and J usage is TRBJ2-3; TRBD2 is a possible D gene (5 bases). CDR3 length equals 16 residues. V lost 1 base to trimming and J lost 5 bases, with 17 bases between them. From germline, CDR1 is SGHDT and CDR2 YYEEEE. The DNA of the CDR3 is TGTGCCAGCAGCTTGTTGTTCCGCATTGCGGGAGATACGCAGTATTTT. The encoded protein is CASSLLFRIAGDTQYF.

The rearrangement uses TRBV7-9 and TRBJ2-7, with 8 bases fitting TRBD1. V was pared by 5 bases and J by 0 bases, with 12 bases of the junction left unmatched. The germline V gene has CDR1 SEHNR and CDR2 FQNEAQ (reference sequence). CDR3 length: 17 amino acids. The CDR3 loop is CASSPLPTGVGSYEQYF. In DNA form, the CDR3 reads TGTGCCAGCAGCCCACTCCCGACAGGGGTGGGCTCCTACGAGCAGTACTTC.

The rearrangement uses TRBV2 and TRBJ1-5; D remains ambiguous. V lost 5 bases and J lost 1, with 6 bases in between. The V gene's germline CDR1 is SNHLY and CDR2 FYNNEI. This CDR3 has 13 amino acids. The CDR3, as DNA: TGTGCCAGCAGTAAGGAGAGCAATCAGCCCCAGCATTTT. It codes for CASSKESNQPQHF.

The chain employs TRBV11-3 and TRBJ2-2; D is possibly TRBD2 (5 bases). V dropped 5 bases and J dropped 7 bases, with 23 bases sitting between them. The germline V gene encodes CDR1 SGHNT and CDR2 YENEEA. The CDR3 is 17 amino acids. The CDR3 spells CASSPGVLRTPSGELFF. Here the CDR3 DNA reads TGTGCCAGCAGCCCCGGGGTGTTGCGGACCCCCAGCGGGGAGCTGTTTTTT.

The chain has TRBV2 and TRBJ1-4; D possibly corresponds to TRBD1 (5 bases). The CDR3 runs 18 residues. V was shortened by 3 bases and J by 4 bases, with 21 bases between the two germline ends. Germline V gives CDR1 SNHLY, CDR2 FYNNEI. The CDR3: CASSDPQGVWSNNEKLFF. The CDR3 DNA is TGTGCCAGCAGTGATCCTCAGGGTGTCTGGTCCAATAATGAAAAACTGTTTTTT.

The genes are TRBV27 and TRBJ2-7; 7 nucleotides align to TRBD2. The CDR3 loop spans 14 amino acids. The V gene's germline CDR1 is MNHEY and CDR2 SMNVEV (reference sequence). The trim removed 6 bases at V and 6 bases at J, leaving 11 bases unmatched. The CDR3 spells CASSQGGRATEQYF. In nucleotides, the CDR3 is TGTGCCAGCAGCCAGGGAGGGAGGGCGACCGAGCAGTACTTC.

The chain joins TRBV6-5 to TRBJ2-6; D might be TRBD1 (6 bases). V lost 6 bases, J lost 2 bases, and 11 bases lay in between. Germline CDR1 is MNHEY and CDR2 is SVGAGI. The CDR3 loop spans 15 amino acids. CDR3: CASSEQGTGANVLTF. CDR3 sequence (DNA): TGTGCCAGCAGCGAACAGGGTACTGGGGCCAACGTCCTGACTTTC.

The V call is TRBV6-4, the J call TRBJ2-5; D remains ambiguous. The V gene's germline CDR1 is MRHNA and CDR2 SNTAGT. The CDR3 loop spans 11 amino acids. V was cut by 7 bases and J by 1 base, with 4 bases left in between. As DNA, the CDR3 is TGTGCCAGCACCGTCCAAGAGACCCAGTACTTC. This codes for CASTVQETQYF.

The table lists this clone with a count of one. The chain links TRBV19 to TRBJ2-5, with D hard to call. Germline CDR1 reads LNHDA; CDR2 reads SQIVND (reference sequence). The CDR3 loop spans 13 amino acids. Trimming cost V 4 bases and J 3 bases, with 9 bases left between them. The CDR3 region has the DNA TGTGCCAGTAGTAGGTCAGCGAAAGAGACCCAGTACTTC. It is translated as CASSRSAKETQYF.

The CDR3 loop reads CASSHRRGSEKLFF. The CDR3 DNA sequence: TGTGCCAGCAGCCATCGCAGGGGCAGTGAAAAACTGTTTTTT. The rearrangement joins TRBV5-5 to TRBJ1-4, with D perhaps matching TRBD1 (6 bases). In germline, CDR1 is SGHKS, CDR2 YYEKEE (reference sequence). The CDR3 runs 14 residues. V was shortened by 4 bases and J by 7 bases, with 14 bases between the two germline ends.